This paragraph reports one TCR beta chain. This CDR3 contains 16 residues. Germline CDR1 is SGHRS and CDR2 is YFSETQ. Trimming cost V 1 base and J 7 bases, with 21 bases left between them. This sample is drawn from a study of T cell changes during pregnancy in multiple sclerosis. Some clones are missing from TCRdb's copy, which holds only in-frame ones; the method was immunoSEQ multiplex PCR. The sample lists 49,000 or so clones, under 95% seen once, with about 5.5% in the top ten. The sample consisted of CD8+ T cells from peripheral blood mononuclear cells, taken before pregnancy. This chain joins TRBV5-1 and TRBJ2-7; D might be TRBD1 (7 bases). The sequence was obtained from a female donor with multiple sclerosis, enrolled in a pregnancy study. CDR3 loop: CASSLPQGLTRGEQYF. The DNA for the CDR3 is TGCGCCAGCAGCTTGCCCCAGGGACTCACCAGGGGGGAGCAGTACTTC. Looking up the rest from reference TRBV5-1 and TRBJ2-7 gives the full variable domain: KAGVTQTPRYLIKTRGQQVTLSCSPISGHRSVSWYQQTPGQGLQFLFEYFSETQRNKGNFPGRFSGRQFSNSRSEMNVSTLELGDSALYLCASSLPQGLTRGEQYFGPGTRLTVT.